This T cell receptor beta chain was captured by sequencing in a study of metastatic and nonmetastatic thyroid tumors (dated by TCRdb to about 2020). About the investigation overall: The researchers compared repertoires between peripheral blood samples and tumor or nodule tissue samples from patients with malignant or benign thyroid disease.

This clone was recorded many times. The antigen it binds to is not known. No much larger clonotype is one base removed from it; base qualities were not supplied. Before undergoing thyroid surgery, none of the patients had been given any kind of treatment. Using T-cell receptor beta sequencing, the researchers looked back retrospectively at clinical samples from patients, gathered between about 2012 and 2018. The library was made by PCR. Sequencing relied on an Illumina HiSeq 4000. High-throughput sequencing was used to profile the TCR beta-chain CDR3 region of each patient. The authors processed their data as follows. Drawing on CDR3 differences between clinicopathological groups, the researchers built a classifier meant to tell apart patients with distant-metastatic papillary thyroid cancer. To measure repertoire diversity the researchers used the Shannon index, while the Morisita-Horn index served to gauge how similar the tumor and blood repertoires were. TCRdb passed the public sequencing reads through fastp at Q25 and MiXCR, retaining productive beta sequences. For this entry, the V and J calls and clone size follow TCRdb and not the study's own pipeline. Present in this sample are tens of thousands of clones, around 17% of which were seen just once. The ten largest clones add up to about 5.7% of the sample.

Results the study describes overall, beyond this receptor: In both blood and tumor samples, TCR beta diversity was reported to be significantly higher in malignant tumors than in benign nodules.

The clonotype originates from a male donor with papillary thyroid cancer or a benign thyroid nodule (not recorded which). Some clones in this sample may be carry-over from other donors' samples. Sequenced: blood.

The nucleotide sequence reads as follows: TGTGCCAGCAACCTCATCGGGACAGGGGCGGCGGGGAATGAGCAGTTCTTC. This encodes CASNLIGTGAAGNEQFF. This chain joins TRBV5-6 to TRBJ2-1, with TRBD1 matching 10 junction bases. CDR1 SGHDT and CDR2 YYEEEE are derived from the germline V gene. The CDR3 sequence holds 17 residues, the cysteine and phenylalanine included. Of all the DNA, just the CDR3 is kept, 51 bases in frame from base 1. Germline trimming: 6 bases from V, 7 bases from J; junction bases outside gene matches: 16.